Each of the 22 T cell receptor beta chains below was sequenced from the same sample in a study of shared clonotypes between healthy human individuals. Profiled with immunoSEQ multiplex PCR; TCRdb holds only in-frame clones, not every one. Altogether roughly 1.5 million clones are present, nearly 99% being singletons, with the ten largest covering approximately 0.45%. Sequences were obtained from naive CD4+ T cells sorted from blood. Subset described: CD45RA+ positively selected. Receptors originate from a young man in good health.

This clone has just one count. The V gene is TRBV18, the J gene TRBJ2-7; D may be TRBD2 (5 bases). The CDR3 spans 14 residues. The germline V gene encodes CDR1 KGHSH and CDR2 LQKENI. Trimming stripped 3 bases from V and 6 bases from J, with 15 bases between. The CDR3 loop reads CASSPRADAGEQYF. CDR3 nucleotide sequence: TGTGCCAGCTCACCTCGGGCAGATGCGGGCGAGCAGTACTTC.

This chain joins TRBV2 and TRBJ2-3; D unresolved. The CDR3 has 13 residues. The germline V gene has CDR1 SNHLY and CDR2 FYNNEI. Deletions cut 2 bases from V and 5 bases from J, with 8 bases between. The CDR3 protein is CASSEPGRDTQYF. In nucleotides, the CDR3 is TGTGCCAGCAGTGAACCGGGTCGAGATACGCAGTATTTT.

The chain uses TRBV4-1 and TRBJ2-7, with a tentative D call TRBD2 (7 bases). The CDR3 loop spans 16 amino acids. Trimming took off 1 base at V and 4 bases at J, with 17 bases between the two ends. Germline CDR1 reads MGHRA; CDR2 reads YSYEKL. For the CDR3, the DNA is TGCGCCAGCAGCCAAGGCAGGGGCGGGAGTCCGTACGAGCAGTACTTC. Amino acid sequence: CASSQGRGGSPYEQYF.

The chain combines TRBV6-5 with TRBJ1-5; the D is unclear. The germline CDR1 and CDR2 sequences are MNHEY and SVGAGI. Trimming took 10 bases from V and 6 from J, leaving 16 bases between them. The CDR3 is 13 amino acids. CDR3 coding DNA: TGTGCCACGGGCCCCACTGCGGGTCAGCCCCAGCATTTT. Residues: CATGPTAGQPQHF.

This chain uses TRBV28 with TRBJ2-7; TRBD2 matches 8 bases. The CDR3 is made up of 13 amino acids. Trimming cost V 11 bases and J 2 bases; bases outside gene matches: 8. Germline CDR1 reads MDHEN; CDR2 reads SYDVKM. The CDR3 region has the DNA TGTGCCTCCACTAGCGGCGCTACCTACGAGCAGTACTTC. Translation: CASTSGATYEQYF.

The V call is TRBV9, the J call TRBJ2-1; tentative D call: TRBD1 (6 bases). There are 16 residues in the CDR3. The V end lost 2 bases, the J end lost 1 base, and 13 bases lay between the germline ends. CDR1 is SGDLS and CDR2 is YYNGEE in the germline V gene. CDR3 in DNA: TGTGCCAGCAGCGTGCCAACAGGGTGTTCCTACAATGAGCAGTTCTTC. This gives the protein CASSVPTGCSYNEQFF.

The genes are TRBV5-1 and TRBJ1-1; TRBD1 agrees at 8 bases. Germline assignment: CDR1 SGHRS and CDR2 YFSETQ. J was trimmed by 0 bases and V by 4 bases; bases with no gene match: 8. This CDR3 has 16 amino acids. As DNA, the CDR3 is TGCGCCAGCAGCCCCGCAGGGGGCGTTTTGAACACTGAAGCTTTCTTT. It codes for CASSPAGGVLNTEAFF.

V usage is TRBV6-1 and J usage is TRBJ2-7; 7 bases agree with TRBD1. Germline V gene data show CDR1 as MNHNS and CDR2 as SASEGT. V trimming: 10 bases; J trimming: 7 bases; junction bases outside the gene matches: 13. CDR3 length: 13 residues. The CDR3 bases are TGTGCCAACCAAAAATGGGACAGTTGGGAGCAGTACTTC. Protein: CANQKWDSWEQYF.

V and J are TRBV5-5 and TRBJ1-3; TRBD1 matches at 7 bases. The CDR3 contains 17 residues. Trimming at V came to 1 base and at J to 4 bases, leaving 11 bases not matched to a gene. CDR1 is SGHKS, CDR2 YYEKEE, per germline (reference sequence). The CDR3 coding sequence is TGTGCCAGCAGCTTGTATTTCTTAGGGACAGACGGAAACACCATATATTTT. Amino acids: CASSLYFLGTDGNTIYF.

The chain carries TRBV28 and TRBJ2-5, with D perhaps TRBD1 (6 bases). CDR1 MDHEN and CDR2 SYDVKM come from the germline V gene. The V gene lost 5 bases and the J gene lost 5 bases, with 12 bases spanning the gap. The CDR3 runs to 13 residues. CDR3 nucleotide sequence: TGTGCCAGCAGTCCAGGGGCCGGGGAGACCCAGTACTTC. Translation gives CASSPGAGETQYF.

This rearrangement joins TRBV2 to TRBJ2-1, with a tentative D call TRBD1 (6 bases). The CDR3 covers 15 residues. Germline CDR1 and CDR2: SNHLY and FYNNEI. V lost 3 bases to trimming and J lost 2 bases, with 11 bases between them. In nucleotides, the CDR3 is TGTGCCAGCAGTGAGCAGGGGATAACCTACAATGAGCAGTTCTTC. Translated: CASSEQGITYNEQFF.

The genes are TRBV18 and TRBJ2-7; D tentatively fits TRBD1 or TRBD2 (5 bases each). Trimming shortened V by 5 bases and J by 3 bases, and 14 bases separated the two germline ends. This CDR3 is built from 14 residues. The germline V gene encodes CDR1 KGHSH and CDR2 LQKENI. The CDR3 nucleotides are TGTGCCAGCTCATTCGGGACGGAATACTACGAGCAGTACTTC. As protein: CASSFGTEYYEQYF.

J is TRBJ2-7 and V is TRBV6-5; 8 bases are shared with TRBD2. Unmatched junction bases numbered 6, after V lost 2 bases and J lost 3 bases. The CDR3 covers 15 residues. The germline V gene encodes CDR1 MNHEY and CDR2 SVGAGI. CDR3 DNA: TGTGCCAGCAGTTACGATGGCGGGAGGTTCTACGAGCAGTACTTC. Translated: CASSYDGGRFYEQYF.

In regard to this clone: Within the sample, other DNA sequences also encode this same CDR3. The chain uses TRBV7-9 and TRBJ1-5; TRBD1 is a possible D gene (5 bases). The germline V gene has CDR1 SEHNR and CDR2 FQNEAQ (reference sequence). Trimming pared 2 bases from V and 0 bases from J, leaving 8 bases between. The CDR3 length is 15 residues. DNA of the CDR3: TGTGCCAGCAGCTTATCAGGGAATAGCAATCAGCCCCAGCATTTT. Translated, it gives CASSLSGNSNQPQHF.

On this clone: The same CDR3 also results from other DNA sequences found in this sample. The chain is built from TRBV5-1 and TRBJ2-5; unclear D gene. The CDR3 is 13 amino acids. CDR1 is SGHRS and CDR2 is YFSETQ in the germline V gene. The V gene lost 0 bases and the J gene lost 5 bases, with 8 bases spanning the gap. The CDR3 sequence: CASSLDGLETQYF. The CDR3 nucleotides read TGCGCCAGCAGCTTGGACGGGTTGGAGACCCAGTACTTC.

This chain joins TRBV6-5 and TRBJ2-7, with 13 bases lining up with TRBD2. Trimming took 5 bases from V and 2 from J; bases not matched to a gene: 0. The CDR3 has 14 residues. Germline assignment: CDR1 MNHEY and CDR2 SVGAGI. The CDR3 protein is CASSGTSGTYEQYF. The DNA of the CDR3 is TGTGCCAGCAGTGGGACTAGCGGGACCTACGAGCAGTACTTC.

The rearrangement uses TRBV27 and TRBJ2-5; D perhaps matches TRBD2 (5 bases). The germline V gene has CDR1 MNHEY and CDR2 SMNVEV (reference sequence). Trimming removed 6 bases from V and 3 bases from J, with 17 bases in between. The CDR3 totals 15 residues. Written as DNA, the CDR3 is TGTGCCAGCAGAGAGGGCCCCGCGCGAAAAGAGACCCAGTACTTC. Protein sequence: CASREGPARKETQYF.

The rearrangement links TRBV5-5 to TRBJ2-3; D unclear. V was shortened by 1 base and J by 2 bases, with 11 bases between the two germline ends. This CDR3 comprises 15 residues. Germline loops: CDR1 SGHKS, CDR2 YYEKEE (reference sequence). CDR3 nucleotide sequence: TGTGCCAGCAGCTTGAGTCCCCACGTCACAGATACGCAGTATTTT. Protein sequence: CASSLSPHVTDTQYF.

The chain carries TRBV28 and TRBJ1-2, with TRBD1 matching over 7 bases. Germline-derived CDR1 and CDR2 are MDHEN and SYDVKM. The CDR3 is 14 residues long. V dropped 4 bases and J dropped 2; count of bases not matched to a gene: 4. This chain's CDR3 is CASSSDRVNYGYTF. DNA for the CDR3: TGTGCCAGCAGTTCCGACAGGGTAAACTATGGCTACACCTTC.

This clone has a single count. This chain uses TRBV18 with TRBJ2-5; a possible D gene is TRBD2 (6 bases). Germline values: CDR1 KGHSH, CDR2 LQKENI. The CDR3 spans 15 residues. Trimming took 3 bases from V and 1 from J, leaving 12 bases between them. The CDR3 protein is CASSPIGGFQETQYF. In DNA, the CDR3 is TGTGCCAGCTCACCGATTGGGGGGTTCCAAGAGACCCAGTACTTC.

The chain joins TRBV19 to TRBJ2-1, with 13 bases that match TRBD2. Germline loops: CDR1 LNHDA, CDR2 SQIVND (reference sequence). The V gene end was trimmed by 4 bases and the J gene end by 7 bases; junction bases not matched to a gene: 4. The CDR3 is 15 residues long. Written as DNA, the CDR3 is TGTGCCAGTAGTAGGACTAGCGGGAGTTCTAATGAGCAGTTCTTC. This encodes CASSRTSGSSNEQFF. Together with reference TRBV19 and TRBJ2-1, the CDR3 gives the full variable domain: DGGITQSPKYLFRKEGQNVTLSCEQNLNHDAMYWYRQDPGQGLRLIYYSQIVNDFQKGDIAEGYSVSREKKESFPLTVTSAQKNPTAFYLCASSRTSGSSNEQFFGPGTRLTVL.

The chain uses TRBV5-6 and TRBJ2-7, with 7 bases aligning to TRBD1. CDR1 and CDR2 (germline): SGHDT, YYEEEE. The CDR3 is 14 residues long. J lost 3 bases, V lost 7 bases, and 10 bases had no gene match. The CDR3 DNA is TGTGCCAGCTCGCCAGACAGGGCCATCTACGAGCAGTACTTC. This codes for CASSPDRAIYEQYF.